This T cell receptor beta chain was found in a study of cytomegalovirus exposure and HLA in healthy donors. Study-level results: What a later analysis reportedly showed was that an Asian-associated ancestry cluster had fewer N-insertions than the approximately 700-donor mean. In presence/absence analyses, roughly uniform sequencing depth across donors was assumed. The authors enumerated 164 TCR beta chains as linked to cytomegalovirus.

This PCR relied on a set of 60 Vbeta primers and 13 Jbeta primers. Methods used by the authors: Among the unique TCR beta chains that a later analysis counted, around 82 million in all, some 10 million were shared. Assay used: immunoSEQ multiplex PCR; TCRdb lists only in-frame clones, some missing. The DNA gave D and trimming, while V, J and clone size come from that table. This repertoire includes about 90,000 clones. Germline assignment: CDR1 SGHRS and CDR2 YFSETQ. V trimming: 0 bases; J trimming: 8 bases; junction bases outside the gene matches: 2. The CDR3 spans 14 residues. On this clone: Its antigen is unidentified.

V and J are TRBV5-1 and TRBJ2-4, with 10 bases aligning to TRBD1. This TCR came from a woman aged 25 to 39 in good health and CMV-seronegative. Sequenced: PBMCs. The CDR3 reads CASSLGQGADIQYF. The DNA for the CDR3 is TGCGCCAGCAGCTTGGGACAGGGGGCGGACATTCAGTACTTC.